Listed here are 7 T cell receptor beta chains from one sample, sequenced in a study of regulatory T cells in long-lasting Graves disease. Described time point: newly diagnosed GD, antithyroid drugs for less than 3 months. The TCR library was prepared using RNA isolated from PBMCs. CDR3 regions were amplified by Arm-PCR using iRepertoire HTBI primers to build TCR beta libraries. Each CDR3 protein gets one entry after TCRdb re-called the multiplex PCR reads with MiXCR. The repertoire consists of a few hundred thousand distinct CDR3 sequences, with 16% occurring once and the leading ten covering 20% to 25%. These sequences were also reported in another study, on T cells in Graves' hyperthyroidism and ophthalmopathy.

Sample: peripheral blood mononuclear cells (PBMCs), taken at new diagnosis, from a patient treated with antithyroid drugs. These receptors were taken from a woman under 30 with Graves disease.

In this sample, this clonotype turned up a few times. The junction does not match germline at one end; this may be a read error. The chain combines TRBV7-7 with TRBJ2-1, with a possible D match to TRBD1 (6 bases). The germline V gene has CDR1 SSHAT and CDR2 FNYEAQ (reference sequence). This CDR3 region has 14 residues. Here the CDR3 reads CASSPQGRHNEQFF. CDR3 nucleotides: TGTGCTAGCAGCCCACAGGGTCGGCACAATGAGCAGTTCTTC.

This clonotype was detected a few times. The gene calls are TRBV25-1 and TRBJ2-1; TRBD2 matches at 8 bases. Germline loops: CDR1 MGHDK, CDR2 SYGVNS. This CDR3 is 17 amino acids long. Unmatched junction bases numbered 10, after V lost 1 base and J lost 5 bases. The CDR3, as DNA: TGTGCCAGCAGTGAATCATTGGAACTAGCGGCAAACAATGAGCAGTTCTTC. It yields the protein CASSESLELAANNEQFF.

This clonotype occurred many times. V gene TRBV20-1 combines with J gene TRBJ2-5, with D possibly TRBD1 on 6 matching bases. From germline, CDR1 is DFQATT and CDR2 SNEGSKA (reference sequence). V lost 3 bases, J lost 1 base, and 12 bases lay in between. The CDR3 consists of 14 residues. The CDR3 DNA is TGCAGTGCTAGCCATAGGGGGACCCAAGAGACCCAGTACTTC. Encoded protein: CSASHRGTQETQYF.

This clonotype was seen repeatedly, ten times or more. The chain couples TRBV11-2 to TRBJ2-7; 7 nucleotides align to TRBD1. V trimming: 1 base; J trimming: 3 bases; junction bases outside the gene matches: 6. The CDR3 length is 15 residues. CDR1 and CDR2 from the germline V gene are SGHAT and FQNNGV. The CDR3 region is CASSLVTGINYEQYF. For the CDR3, the DNA is TGTGCCAGCAGCTTAGTGACAGGGATTAACTACGAGCAGTACTTC.

This clonotype has a count of ten or more. The chain has TRBV7-3 and TRBJ2-1, with TRBD1 as a possible D gene (5 bases). This CDR3 is built from 13 residues. Germline V gene data show CDR1 as SGHTA and CDR2 as FQGTGA. The germline V and J ends were trimmed by 0 bases and 12 bases, with 12 bases remaining between them. In DNA, the CDR3 is TGTGCCAGCAGCTTAACGACAGACTCTTTGCAGTTCTTC. The encoded protein is CASSLTTDSLQFF.

CDR3 region: CASSVAPLASGGTTDTQYF. The CDR3 nucleotides read TGTGCCAGCAGCGTAGCCCCTCTCGCTAGCGGGGGGACCACAGATACGCAGTATTTT. This chain uses TRBV9 with TRBJ2-3; 11 nucleotides match TRBD2. V shed 0 bases and J 2 bases; nucleotides not matched to a gene: 11. This CDR3 contains 19 residues. Germline V lookup: CDR1 SGDLS, CDR2 YYNGEE.

Comment on this clonotype: One base away lies a much larger clone, so this may be a sequencing read error. The chain carries TRBV9 and TRBJ2-1; the D gene is possibly TRBD1 (5 bases). The J call may be wrong; the DNA end is better matched by TRBJ2-3. CDR3 length equals 16 residues. CDR1 is SGDLS, CDR2 YYNGEE, per germline. The CDR3 here is CASSGPPKGITDTQYF. The CDR3 region has the DNA TGTGCCAGCAGCGGCCCACCCAAGGGGATCACAGATACGCAGTATTTT.